This record covers a single T cell receptor beta chain. Antigen specificity is unknown. With the 5' RACE reads reprocessed, TCRdb shows one record per CDR3 protein and no DNA. This sample's table reports 400,000 or so distinct CDR3 sequences. This sample was included in a study of T cells expressing NK-cell markers. Study at large: Each TCR beta repertoire originated in sorted T cells that were CD3+CD56+NKG2C+, CD3+CD56+NKG2C- or CD3+CD56-NKG2C+. In the group of eight sequenced donors, seven were HCMV-seropositive and one was seronegative. General study results and limits: About six donors showed dominant NKG2C+ clonotypes comprising about 1.0-7.0% of their CD8+ T cells.

The length of the CDR3 is 15 residues. Germline CDR1 reads SSHAT; CDR2 reads FNYEAQ (reference sequence). The sequence derives from a woman aged 45-65 years in good health. This chain links TRBV7-7 with TRBJ2-3; TCRdb's D gene call, TRBD1, goes unchecked for lack of DNA. The sample taken for sequencing was blood T cells: a sorted CD56 or NKG2C T cell subset, CD4+ or CD8+ T cells, or bulk PBMC T cells (not recorded which). The CDR3 region is CASSSTVTSTDTQYF.